The 8 T cell receptor beta chains below all came from one sample that was sequenced in a study of blood T cell repertoires in COVID-19. The protocol was immunoSEQ multiplex PCR, while the TCRdb copy is restricted to in-frame clones and leaves out a portion. The table shows a few hundred thousand clones, with roughly 86% occurring only once. Sequencing was performed on PBMCs or T cells enriched from blood (not recorded which). The origin of the receptors is a young man who had recovered from COVID-19.

The rearrangement joins TRBV7-8 to TRBJ2-1; D unresolved. This CDR3 is 17 amino acids long. Trimming cost V 2 bases and J 1 base, with 15 bases left between them. Germline V gene sequence: CDR1 SGHVS, CDR2 FQNEAQ. The CDR3 nucleotides read TGTGCCAGCAGCTTACTGGCGGTTCCTACTTCCTACAATGAGCAGTTCTTC. Translation: CASSLLAVPTSYNEQFF.

The chain is built from TRBV12-5 and TRBJ1-1; 10 bases line up with TRBD1. V dropped 6 bases and J dropped 5; count of bases not matched to a gene: 9. This CDR3 region has 15 residues. Germline CDR1 reads LGHNT; CDR2 reads FRNRAP. CDR3 DNA sequence: TGTGCTAGTGGCTTTATCGGACAGGGGGATACTGAAGCTTTCTTT. Its translation: CASGFIGQGDTEAFF.

This clone was picked up a small number of times. Sequence at one end of the junction differs from germline and may be a read error. The V and J genes are TRBV12-5 and TRBJ1-1; 10 bases are shared with TRBD1. Germline assignment: CDR1 LGHNT and CDR2 FRNRAP. This CDR3 spans 13 amino acids. CDR3: CASGLWDRGHFPF. The CDR3 bases are TGTGCTAGTGGTTTATGGGACAGGGGACATTTTCCCTTT. Together with reference TRBV12-5 and TRBJ1-1, the CDR3 gives the full variable domain: DARVTQTPRHKVTEMGQEVTMRCQPILGHNTVFWYRQTMMQGLELLAYFRNRAPLDDSGMPKDRFSAEMPDATLATLKIQPSEPRDSAVYFCASGLWDRGHFPFGQGTRLTVV.

The chain joins TRBV19 to TRBJ2-1; 15 nucleotides match TRBD2. Looked up from germline, CDR1 is LNHDA and CDR2 is SQIVND (reference sequence). The J segment lost 7 bases and the V segment lost 5 bases, leaving 6 bases of the junction unmatched. The CDR3 length is 16 residues. The CDR3 sequence: CASSPGTSGGMNEQFF. CDR3 bases: TGTGCCAGTAGTCCCGGGACTAGCGGGGGGATGAATGAGCAGTTCTTC.

V gene TRBV5-1 combines with J gene TRBJ2-5; D gene ambiguous. V gave up 0 bases and J gave up 5 bases, with 8 bases separating them. CDR3 length: 13 amino acids. Germline lookup yields CDR1 SGHRS and CDR2 YFSETQ. CDR3 in DNA: TGCGCCAGCAGCTTGGAGCTTTTTGAGACCCAGTACTTC. It yields the protein CASSLELFETQYF.

The chain employs TRBV4-1 and TRBJ1-5; no clear D gene. Germline CDR1 MGHRA, CDR2 YSYEKL. The CDR3 covers 14 residues. Trimming took 1 base from V and 3 from J, leaving 7 bases between them. The CDR3 coding sequence is TGCGCCAGCAGCCAAGTCTTCTCCAATCAGCCCCAGCATTTT. Translated, it gives CASSQVFSNQPQHF.

The rearrangement uses TRBV3-1 (or the pseudogene TRBV3-2) and TRBJ2-5; TRBD2 matches 13 bases. From germline, CDR1 is LGHDT and CDR2 YNNKEL (reference sequence). Trimming cost V 3 bases and J 5 bases; bases outside gene matches: 6. The CDR3 runs to 16 residues. CDR3 sequence: CASSQTSGGHRETQYF. The CDR3 bases are TGTGCCAGCAGCCAGACTAGCGGGGGGCATCGGGAGACCCAGTACTTC.

The chain employs TRBV3-1 (or the pseudogene TRBV3-2) and TRBJ2-2; TRBD2 aligns across 8 bases. The trim removed 1 base at V and 0 bases at J, leaving 4 bases unmatched. CDR1 is LGHDT, CDR2 YNNKEL, per germline (reference sequence). This CDR3 has 17 amino acids. CDR3: CASSQGGSGANTGELFF. For the CDR3, the DNA is TGTGCCAGCAGCCAAGGGGGTAGCGGGGCGAACACCGGGGAGCTGTTTTTT.